Here is one TCR beta chain with its context. The source of the sample is a study of blood T cell repertoires in COVID-19. Turning to the study itself: The United States, Italy and Spain provided the acute and convalescent COVID-19 samples. Sources were T cells, B-cell-depleted T cells, or PBMCs; the material itself was cDNA or gDNA.

The CDR3 length is 16 residues. Trimming left V 5 bases short and J 4 bases short, with 20 bases between. The germline CDR1 and CDR2 sequences are MNHNY and SVGAGI (reference sequence). As originally analysed: Reference gene primer amplification yielded estimated nucleated cell counts. Sequenced by immunoSEQ multiplex PCR; TCRdb stores in-frame clones only, minus some. Clone size and V and J calls were adopted from that table, with D and trimming inferred from the DNA. The sample consists of just over 25,000 clones, 88% of them appearing once. The TCR comes from a man between 65 and 85 years old with acute or convalescent COVID-19. The sequencing input was peripheral blood. This chain joins TRBV6-6 and TRBJ1-2, with D uncertain. The CDR3 DNA is TGTGCCAGCAGTGCCCAGGAACATAGTCGTGCCTATGGCTACACCTTC. The encoded protein is CASSAQEHSRAYGYTF.